The entry that follows covers one T cell receptor beta chain sequence. This clonotype was picked up one time. Its antigen remains undetermined. No qualities accompany the bases; no much larger clone lies one base away. This sample is drawn from a study of T-cell reconstitution after alpha-beta-depleted transplantation in children (dated by TCRdb to the mid-2010s). With respect to the entire study: T-cell immune reconstitution after TCRalphabeta/CD19-depleted allogeneic hematopoietic cell transplantation in children was quantitatively tracked in the study by means of TCR repertoire profiling.

Receptor libraries were prepared by PCR. Sequencing used an Illumina HiSeq 2500. TCR libraries were prepared with molecular barcoding, using unique molecular identifiers to normalize TCRbeta repertoire quantification. Using fastp at Q25 and MiXCR, TCRdb reprocessed the public reads and kept productive beta chains. Duplicate CDR3 protein sequences are folded into a single record with the most common DNA and genes. For this sample the table gives some 520,000 distinct CDR3 sequences, of which approximately 32% were detected only once. The ten most abundant clones make up 2% to 3% of the sample. CDR1 SGHAT and CDR2 FQNNGV were looked up in the germline V gene. V lost 1 base and J lost 0 bases, and the count of bases not matched to a germline gene is 10. The CDR3 sequence holds 19 residues, the cysteine and phenylalanine included. The kept DNA is CDR3 alone, 57 bases in frame from the first base.

This specimen was PBMCs from the stem cell graft donor, taken from the stem cell graft. This clonotype originated in a human donor who donated a stem cell graft to a child with aplastic anemia. The V and J genes are TRBV11-2 and TRBJ2-3, with 10 bases matching TRBD2. For the CDR3, the sequence is CASSLVGLAGVGSTDTQYF. The DNA reads as follows: TGTGCCAGCAGCTTAGTAGGTCTAGCGGGAGTAGGTAGCACAGATACGCAGTATTTT.